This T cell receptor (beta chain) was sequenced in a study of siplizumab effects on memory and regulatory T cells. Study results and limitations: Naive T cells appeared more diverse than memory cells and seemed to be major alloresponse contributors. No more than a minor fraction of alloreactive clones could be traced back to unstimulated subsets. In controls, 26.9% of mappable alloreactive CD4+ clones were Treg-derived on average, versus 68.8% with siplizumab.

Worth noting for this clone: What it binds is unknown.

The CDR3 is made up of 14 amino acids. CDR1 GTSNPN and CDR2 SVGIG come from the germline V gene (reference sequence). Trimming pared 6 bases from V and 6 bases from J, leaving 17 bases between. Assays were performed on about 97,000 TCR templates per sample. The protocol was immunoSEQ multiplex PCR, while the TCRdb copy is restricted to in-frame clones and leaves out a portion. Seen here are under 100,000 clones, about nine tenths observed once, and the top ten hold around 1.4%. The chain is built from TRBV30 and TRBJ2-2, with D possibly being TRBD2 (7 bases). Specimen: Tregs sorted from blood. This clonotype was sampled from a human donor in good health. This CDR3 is CACHEGGGPGELFF. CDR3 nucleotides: TGTGCCTGCCACGAGGGGGGAGGGCCCGGGGAGCTGTTTTTT.